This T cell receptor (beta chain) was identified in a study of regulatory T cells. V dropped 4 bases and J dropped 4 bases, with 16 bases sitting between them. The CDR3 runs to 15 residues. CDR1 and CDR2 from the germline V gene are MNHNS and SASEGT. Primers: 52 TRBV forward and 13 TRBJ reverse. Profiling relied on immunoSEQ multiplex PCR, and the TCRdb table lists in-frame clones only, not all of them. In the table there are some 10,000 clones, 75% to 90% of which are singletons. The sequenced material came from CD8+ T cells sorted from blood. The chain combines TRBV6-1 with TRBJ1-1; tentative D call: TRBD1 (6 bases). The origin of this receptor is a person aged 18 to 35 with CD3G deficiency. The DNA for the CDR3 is TGTGCCAGCAGTGTCTCGGGGGCGGTAGTCACTGAAGCTTTCTTT. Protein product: CASSVSGAVVTEAFF.